A single sample is the source of the 29 T cell receptor beta chains below, sequenced in a study of blood T cell repertoires in COVID-19. Libraries were prepared by immunoSEQ multiplex PCR; TCRdb keeps only in-frame clonotypes and omits some of them. In the table there are around 260,000 clones, about 85% of which are singletons. The specimen was peripheral blood. All receptors come from a human donor in a cohort sampled during active COVID-19.

The chain couples TRBV2 to TRBJ2-3, with 7 bases fitting TRBD1. There are 14 residues in the CDR3. V shed 9 bases, J shed 2 bases, and the junction held 8 bases outside the gene matches. The V gene's germline CDR1 is SNHLY and CDR2 FYNNEI. The CDR3 region has the DNA TGTGCCAGTAACGGACAGGAATTCACAGATACGCAGTATTTT. This codes for CASNGQEFTDTQYF.

This clone has only one observation. The chain carries TRBV15 and TRBJ2-1; 10 positions agree with TRBD1. CDR3 size: 15 residues. With V trimmed by 1 base and J by 6 bases, 3 bases remained unmatched. Germline loops: CDR1 LNHNV, CDR2 YYDKDF (reference sequence). CDR3 in DNA: TGTGCCACCAGCAGAGGACAGGGGGCCTTCAATGAGCAGTTCTTC. Protein sequence: CATSRGQGAFNEQFF.

The rearrangement uses TRBV18 and TRBJ2-1, with TRBD2 matching 11 bases. Per the germline V gene, CDR1 is KGHSH and CDR2 is LQKENI. This CDR3 contains 17 residues. Unmatched junction bases numbered 8, after V lost 3 bases and J lost 4 bases. The CDR3 DNA reads TGTGCCAGCTCACCTTTGCCGGGACTAGCGGCTTACAATGAGCAGTTCTTC. Its protein is CASSPLPGLAAYNEQFF.

The sample holds one count of this clone. The chain recombines TRBV11-2 with TRBJ2-1, with a weak D call TRBD2 (6 bases). Germline lookup yields CDR1 SGHAT and CDR2 FQNNGV. This CDR3 spans 15 amino acids. The V gene lost 0 bases and the J gene lost 9 bases, with 15 bases spanning the gap. The CDR3 DNA follows: TGTGCCAGCAGCTTAGATCCGGGAGTGGTAACTGAGCAGTTCTTC. Translation: CASSLDPGVVTEQFF.

The J gene is TRBJ2-7, the V gene TRBV18; 10 nucleotides align to TRBD2. V gave up 2 bases and J gave up 7 bases; unmatched junction bases: 5. The CDR3 totals 14 residues. The V gene's germline CDR1 is KGHSH and CDR2 LQKENI. The CDR3 loop reads CASSPSSGSWEQYF. The CDR3 coding sequence is TGTGCCAGCTCACCATCTAGCGGGAGCTGGGAGCAGTACTTC.

The CDR3 reads CASGTQGVGETQYF. In nucleotides, the CDR3 is TGTGCCAGTGGGACACAGGGAGTCGGAGAGACCCAGTACTTC. V and J are TRBV19 and TRBJ2-5, with D possibly TRBD1 on 6 matching bases. Germline-derived CDR1 and CDR2 are LNHDA and SQIVND (reference sequence). V lost 8 bases to trimming and J lost 4 bases, with 17 bases between them. The CDR3 has 14 residues.

The rearrangement links TRBV3-1 (or the pseudogene TRBV3-2) to TRBJ2-1; 9 bases are a match to TRBD2. This CDR3 contains 15 residues. CDR1 LGHDT and CDR2 YNNKEL come from the germline V gene (reference sequence). V gave up 7 bases and J gave up 3 bases; unmatched junction bases: 7. CDR3 amino acids: CASKQGLALYNEQFF. CDR3 nucleotide sequence: TGTGCCAGCAAGCAGGGACTAGCACTCTACAATGAGCAGTTCTTC.

In its sample, this clone was seen once. This chain uses TRBV5-1 with TRBJ2-1; unclear D gene. V was pared by 0 bases and J by 2 bases, with 12 bases between. CDR1 and CDR2 from the germline V gene are SGHRS and YFSETQ. This CDR3 has 16 residues. This chain's CDR3 is CASSLVPILTYNEQFF. Here the CDR3 DNA reads TGCGCCAGCAGCTTGGTCCCAATACTGACCTACAATGAGCAGTTCTTC.

The V gene is TRBV19, the J gene TRBJ2-7; 7 bases are shared with TRBD2. Germline V gene data show CDR1 as LNHDA and CDR2 as SQIVND (reference sequence). With V trimmed by 5 bases and J by 3 bases, 7 bases remained unmatched. The CDR3 has 14 residues. CDR3 DNA: TGTGCCAGTAGTGAGAGGGACTATTACTACGAGCAGTACTTC. This gives the protein CASSERDYYYEQYF. The full variable domain, rest sourced from reference TRBV19 and TRBJ2-7, is DGGITQSPKYLFRKEGQNVTLSCEQNLNHDAMYWYRQDPGQGLRLIYYSQIVNDFQKGDIAEGYSVSREKKESFPLTVTSAQKNPTAFYLCASSERDYYYEQYFGPGTRLTVT.

In the case of this clone: The conserved closing phenylalanine or tryptophan is absent in this CDR3, likely reflecting a read error. The DNA is omitted, as the CDR3 cannot be located on it reliably, and the CDR3 follows TCRdb's listing. The rearrangement uses TRBV7-9 and TRBJ1-1; the DNA was not compared with TRBD1, the D call given in the table. CDR1 and CDR2 from the germline V gene are SEHNR and FQNEAQ (reference sequence). From its first to its last residue, the CDR3 has 9 amino acids. CDR3 loop: CASSPSRLR.

This sequence joins TRBV24-1 and TRBJ2-1, with a weak D call TRBD2 (6 bases). Trimming cost V 9 bases and J 0 bases, with 11 bases left between them. The germline V gene encodes CDR1 KGHDR and CDR2 SFDVKD. CDR3 length: 14 amino acids. The CDR3 coding sequence is TGTGCCACCGCCGCGGGACCCTCCTACAATGAGCAGTTCTTC. Translation gives CATAAGPSYNEQFF.

J is TRBJ2-5 and V is TRBV6-5; 9 nucleotides align to TRBD2. CDR1 MNHEY and CDR2 SVGAGI come from the germline V gene. The CDR3 is 15 residues long. V was clipped by 6 bases and J by 5 bases; unmatched bases: 10. The CDR3 DNA follows: TGTGCCAGCAGCCTCTACCGGGCGGGAGGGGAGACCCAGTACTTC. Encoded protein: CASSLYRAGGETQYF.

This clone was picked up a small number of times. This chain connects TRBV12-3 or TRBV12-4 to TRBJ2-2, with D unclear. The V and J ends lost 7 bases and 1 base respectively, with 7 bases between them. This CDR3 region has 13 residues. The DNA of the CDR3 is TGTGCCAGCAAACTGGTGAACACCGGGGAGCTGTTTTTT. Translation gives CASKLVNTGELFF.

J is TRBJ1-2 and V is TRBV7-2; no definite D call. Germline-derived CDR1 and CDR2 are SGHTA and FQGNSA. This CDR3 has 14 amino acids. The ends were cut back, 1 base at V and 2 bases at J, with 8 bases in the middle. The CDR3 region is CASSLEGGNYGYTF. CDR3 nucleotides: TGTGCCAGCAGCTTAGAGGGAGGAAACTATGGCTACACCTTC.

CDR3 in DNA: TGTGCCAGCAGTGGGCAGGGAATAATAAACTACGAGCAGTACTTC. Protein: CASSGQGIINYEQYF. The chain uses TRBV7-9 and TRBJ2-7, with D tentatively TRBD1 (5 bases). The CDR3 extends over 15 amino acids. Germline loops: CDR1 SEHNR, CDR2 FQNEAQ (reference sequence). Trimming stripped 6 bases from V and 3 bases from J, with 18 bases between.

This clone has only one observation. This sequence joins TRBV9 and TRBJ2-2; D is perhaps TRBD2 (6 bases). This CDR3 has 16 amino acids. The V and J ends lost 0 bases and 4 bases respectively, with 13 bases between them. Per the germline V gene, CDR1 is SGDLS and CDR2 is YYNGEE. CDR3 region: CASSVEHARGTGELFF. DNA of the CDR3: TGTGCCAGCAGCGTAGAGCACGCGCGGGGCACCGGGGAGCTGTTTTTT. Full variable domain (missing parts from reference TRBV9 and TRBJ2-2): DSGVTQTPKHLITATGQRVTLRCSPRSGDLSVYWYQQSLDQGLQFLIQYYNGEERAKGNILERFSAQQFPDLHSELNLSSLELGDSALYFCASSVEHARGTGELFFGEGSRLTVL.

In DNA, the CDR3 is TGTGCCAGCGGCAGCAACAGACAATCCCAAGAGACCCAGTACTTC. As protein: CASGSNRQSQETQYF. The gene calls are TRBV27 and TRBJ2-5; D unclear. Between the trimmed V and J ends, which lost 8 bases and 1 base, there was a span of 17 bases. Germline V gene lookup returns CDR1 MNHEY and CDR2 SMNVEV (reference sequence). The CDR3 extends over 15 amino acids.

The chain is built from TRBV2 and TRBJ2-7, with 12 bases matching TRBD2. V shed 6 bases and J 4 bases; nucleotides not matched to a gene: 1. Germline values: CDR1 SNHLY, CDR2 FYNNEI. The CDR3 loop spans 13 amino acids. In nucleotides, the CDR3 is TGTGCCAGCAGAGGACTAGCGGGATACGAGCAGTACTTC. This gives the protein CASRGLAGYEQYF.

This clone showed up just once. V gene TRBV7-3 combines with J gene TRBJ2-3; perhaps TRBD1 as D (8 bases). V dropped 5 bases and J dropped 6 bases, with 15 bases sitting between them. The germline V gene has CDR1 SGHTA and CDR2 FQGTGA. The CDR3 length is 14 residues. The CDR3 bases are TGTGCCAGCAGCAGAGGACAGGGAGGGGATACGCAGTATTTT. Translation gives CASSRGQGGDTQYF.

The rearrangement uses TRBV19 and TRBJ2-1; 7 nucleotides agree with TRBD1. This CDR3 contains 15 residues. Germline V gene lookup returns CDR1 LNHDA and CDR2 SQIVND (reference sequence). Trimming took 7 bases from V and 3 from J; bases not matched to a gene: 9. The CDR3 loop reads CASNSGAGGYNEQFF. The CDR3 region has the DNA TGTGCCAGTAATAGTGGGGCAGGGGGCTACAATGAGCAGTTCTTC.

This clone was found many times. The V and J genes are TRBV5-3 and TRBJ2-7; D is undetermined. TRBV5-3 is marked as an open reading frame, function uncertain. V shed 4 bases and J shed 2 bases, with 10 bases lying between them. This CDR3 contains 13 residues. The CDR3 DNA reads as TGTGCCAGAAGCGTAAGACACCCCTACGAGCAGTACTTC. Translated, it gives CARSVRHPYEQYF.

This clone was seen only a few times. The identical CDR3 is also encoded by other nucleotide sequences in the sample. The V call is TRBV2, the J call TRBJ1-6, with 8 bases lining up with TRBD1. V shed 6 bases, J shed 7 bases, and the junction held 5 bases outside the gene matches. The germline V gene has CDR1 SNHLY and CDR2 FYNNEI. There are 14 residues in the CDR3. The CDR3 sequence: CASSRTGRNSPLHF. The CDR3 DNA reads TGTGCCAGCAGCCGGACAGGGCGAAATTCACCCCTCCACTTT.

The chain is built from TRBV13 and TRBJ2-1; TRBD2 matches 9 bases. The ends lost 4 bases at V and 2 bases at J; junction bases unmatched: 6. The CDR3 loop spans 16 amino acids. CDR1 is PRHDT, CDR2 FYEKMQ, per germline (reference sequence). The chain's CDR3 is CASSSRLAAPYNEQFF. CDR3 sequence (DNA): TGTGCCAGCAGCTCCCGACTAGCGGCCCCCTACAATGAGCAGTTCTTC.

The chain has TRBV5-5 and TRBJ2-7; unclear D gene. CDR1 and CDR2 (germline): SGHKS, YYEKEE (reference sequence). Between the trimmed V and J ends, which lost 1 base and 2 bases, there was a span of 10 bases. The CDR3 totals 14 residues. The CDR3: CASSLYSRTYEQYF. The CDR3 region has the DNA TGTGCCAGCAGCTTGTATTCCAGAACCTACGAGCAGTACTTC.

The chain is built from TRBV2 and TRBJ1-4, with TRBD1 matching over 7 bases. V was clipped by 0 bases and J by 4 bases; unmatched bases: 2. Germline values: CDR1 SNHLY, CDR2 FYNNEI. The CDR3 consists of 15 residues. For the CDR3, the DNA is TGTGCCAGCAGTGAAGCGGGGACAGATAATGAAAAACTGTTTTTT. Amino acids: CASSEAGTDNEKLFF.

This chain connects TRBV18 to TRBJ1-1, with a tentative D call TRBD1 (5 bases). Trimming took 6 bases from V and 5 from J, leaving 16 bases between them. The V gene's germline CDR1 is KGHSH and CDR2 LQKENI. The CDR3 runs to 14 residues. The CDR3 spells CASSQPRVRTEAFF. Written as DNA, the CDR3 is TGTGCCAGCTCCCAACCCAGGGTTCGGACTGAAGCTTTCTTT.

The chain joins TRBV30 to TRBJ1-1; TRBD1 agrees at 8 bases. The germline CDR1 and CDR2 sequences are GTSNPN and SVGIG (reference sequence). V lost 3 bases to trimming and J lost 5 bases; unmatched junction nucleotides: 5. This CDR3 region has 13 residues. CDR3 amino acids: CAWRDQGATEAFF. As DNA, the CDR3 is TGTGCCTGGAGGGATCAGGGGGCGACTGAAGCTTTCTTT.

This chain connects TRBV3-1 (or the pseudogene TRBV3-2) to TRBJ1-5, with a tentative D call TRBD1 (6 bases). CDR3 length equals 14 residues. Trimming stripped 3 bases from V and 4 bases from J, with 10 bases between. Germline lookup yields CDR1 LGHDT and CDR2 YNNKEL (reference sequence). CDR3 sequence: CASSQTGFNQPQHF. The CDR3 DNA follows: TGTGCCAGCAGCCAGACAGGATTTAATCAGCCCCAGCATTTT.

About this clone: Germline is not matched at one junction end, which may reflect a read error. The J gene is TRBJ2-6, the V gene TRBV7-9; 10 bases align to TRBD1. Looked up from germline, CDR1 is SEHNR and CDR2 is FQNEAQ (reference sequence). The CDR3 contains 14 residues. The CDR3, as DNA: TGTGCCAGCAGCTCCGGGACAGGGGACAACGTCCTGACTTTC. It yields the protein CASSSGTGDNVLTF.